This is a list of T cell receptor beta chains from one sample in a study of T-cell reconstitution after alpha-beta-depleted transplantation in children. TCRdb analysed the PCR reads with MiXCR anew, one entry per CDR3 protein. The repertoire holds more than 250,000 distinct CDR3 sequences, more than 9% seen once, with roughly a tenth in the top ten. The sample was PBMCs from the stem cell graft donor, taken from the stem cell graft. These TCRs come from a human donor who donated a stem cell graft to a child with SCID. Each CDR3 is given with its conserved first and last residue. The D gene is left open where the match is weak. Rows may omit the clone size; those that give it use once, few, many or a size class.

V	J	size	length	D	DNA	CDR3
TRBV6-5	TRBJ2-1	-	15	-	TGTGCCAGCAGTTTCGCAGGGAGCTCCTACAATGAGCAGTTCTTC	CASSFAGSSYNEQFF
TRBV18	TRBJ1-4	-	15	-	TGTGCCAGCTCACCACAGCGGTCAACTAATGAAAAACTGTTTTTT	CASSPQRSTNEKLFF
TRBV20-1	TRBJ2-7	few	13	-	TGCAGTGCTCACCGGGACACCACCTACGAGCAGTACTTC	CSAHRDTTYEQYF
TRBV7-9	TRBJ1-5	-	20	-	TGTGCCAGCAGCTTAGGTCCTGGGGTGGAGGGATTCTATAGCAATCAGCCCCAGCATTTT	CASSLGPGVEGFYSNQPQHF
TRBV6-5	TRBJ2-3	-	13	-	TGTGCCAGCAGTTACCAGGGCAGAGATACGCAGTATTTT	CASSYQGRDTQYF
TRBV10-1	TRBJ2-3	few	15	-	TGCGCCAGCAGTGAGGCTAAGGGGACCGCAGATACGCAGTATTTT	CASSEAKGTADTQYF
TRBV7-9	TRBJ1-4	few	15	-	TGTGCCAGCACGCGAGGGGCTGCAACTAATGAAAAACTGTTTTTT	CASTRGAATNEKLFF
TRBV12-3/TRBV12-4	TRBJ1-2	-	15	TRBD1	TGTGCCAGCACACAAAAATTACAGGGGCGATACGGCTACACCTTC	CASTQKLQGRYGYTF
TRBV7-8	TRBJ2-7	-	15	TRBD2	TGTGCCAGCAGCTCAAACCCGGGACTAGCTTACGAGCAGTACTTC	CASSSNPGLAYEQYF
TRBV9	TRBJ2-7	many	14	TRBD1	TGTGCCAGCAGCGTGACAGGGGGCTTCGACGAGCAGTACTTC	CASSVTGGFDEQYF
TRBV12-3/TRBV12-4	TRBJ2-3	few	14	-	TGTGCCAGCAGTTTTGGCGGTTTCTCGGATACGCAGTATTTT	CASSFGGFSDTQYF
TRBV15	TRBJ2-7	once	15	-	TGTGCCACCAGCAGAGTAAAGGGACTCTCCTACGAGCAGTACTTC	CATSRVKGLSYEQYF
TRBV24-1	TRBJ2-2	many	13	-	TGTGCCACCAGCTCGACATTCACCGGGGAGCTGTTTTTT	CATSSTFTGELFF
TRBV28	TRBJ2-7	many	15	TRBD1	TGTGCCAGCCTGACAGGGGCCGTTGGGAGGTACGAGCAGTACTTC	CASLTGAVGRYEQYF
TRBV3-1	TRBJ1-1	-	15	-	TGTGCCAGCAGCCAACCAACAGCAGGGGTTACTGAAGCTTTCTTT	CASSQPTAGVTEAFF
TRBV5-1	TRBJ2-3	few	15	-	TGCGCCAGCACCGATTTCGGGGTGGGGACAGATACGCAGTATTTT	CASTDFGVGTDTQYF
TRBV2	TRBJ2-2	-	13	-	TGTGCCAGCAGTGATAGTTGGCAAGGGGAGCTGTTTTTT	CASSDSWQGELFF
TRBV5-4	TRBJ2-4	few	15	-	TGTGCCAGCAGCTTGGGCGGGACAACCAAAAACATTCAGTACTTC	CASSLGGTTKNIQYF
TRBV12-3/TRBV12-4	TRBJ1-1	many	13	TRBD1	TGTGCCAGCAGTTTGGGGACAGGGTTTGAAGCTTTCTTT	CASSLGTGFEAFF
TRBV9	TRBJ2-1	-	15	TRBD1	TGTGCCAGCAGCGAGAGGACAGGGGGCTACAATGAGCAGTTCTTC	CASSERTGGYNEQFF
TRBV20-1	TRBJ2-7	few	13	-	TGCAGTGCTGACGGGCTCAGCTCCTACGAGCAGTACTTC	CSADGLSSYEQYF
TRBV12-3/TRBV12-4	TRBJ2-1	many	17	TRBD2	TGTGCCAGCAGCCCCGTGGGCTTCAGCGGGGTTGACAATGAGCAGTTCTTC	CASSPVGFSGVDNEQFF
TRBV20-1	TRBJ1-1	-	13	-	TGCAGTGCCACTAATTTGGGGGCGACTGAAGCTTTCTTT	CSATNLGATEAFF
TRBV3-1	TRBJ2-5	-	15	TRBD2	TGTGCCAGCAGCCTTAGCGGGGGGGCCCAAGAGACCCAGTACTTC	CASSLSGGAQETQYF
TRBV2	TRBJ2-7	many	11	-	TGTGCCAGCAGTCAATTACGGGGGCAGTACTTC	CASSQLRGQYF
TRBV10-1	TRBJ2-7	-	16	TRBD2	TGCGCCAGCAGTGAGGGACTAGCGGGGGCTCCCTACGAGCAGTACTTC	CASSEGLAGAPYEQYF
TRBV4-2	TRBJ2-7	few	17	TRBD2	TGTGCCAGCAGCCAAGATTTCTCTAGCGGGGCCTTCTACGAGCAGTACTTC	CASSQDFSSGAFYEQYF